The rows below give T cell receptor beta chains drawn from one sample of a study of blood T cell repertoires in COVID-19. Generated by immunoSEQ multiplex PCR, the TCRdb table keeps only in-frame clones and is missing some. The table includes under 400,000 clones, around 87% detected once. Sequencing was carried out using PBMCs or T cells enriched from blood (not recorded which). The receptors come from a man aged 35 to 55 in a cohort exposed to, infected with or recovered from COVID-19 (not recorded which). Both conserved end residues are part of each CDR3. Fields, in order: J gene, D gene, V gene, clone size, CDR3 protein, CDR3 DNA. D genes are given only for firm matches. Some rows have no size entry. The others give once, few or many, or a class for an expanded clone.

TRBJ2-7 TRBD1 TRBV5-1 . CASSYPKGTGLWEQYF TGCGCCAGCAGCTATCCCAAGGGGACAGGACTGTGGGAGCAGTACTTC
TRBJ2-7 TRBD2 TRBV5-1 . CASSLGLATFYEQYF TGCGCCAGCAGCTTGGGACTAGCGACCTTTTACGAGCAGTACTTC
TRBJ2-7 TRBD2 TRBV7-9 . CASSLTAGGLYEQYF TGTGCCAGCAGCTTAACAGCGGGAGGCCTCTACGAGCAGTACTTC
TRBJ1-5 . TRBV6-1 . CASSELVAQHF TGTGCCAGCAGTGAGCTGGTAGCCCAGCATTTT
TRBJ1-1 . TRBV6-6 . CASKIAGGTEAFF TGTGCCAGCAAAATAGCGGGTGGAACTGAAGCTTTCTTT
TRBJ1-5 TRBD1 TRBV6-5 . CASRSGTVNQPQHF TGTGCCAGCAGATCCGGGACAGTCAATCAGCCCCAGCATTTT
TRBJ1-2 TRBD1 TRBV10-3 . CAITLGGGSGYTF TGTGCCATCACCCTAGGAGGGGGCTCTGGCTACACCTTC
TRBJ2-5 . TRBV5-1 . CASSFFRQQETQYF TGCGCCAGCAGCTTCTTCCGACAGCAAGAGACCCAGTACTTC
TRBJ2-3 TRBD1 TRBV5-4 . CASSLGLGQGAGTDTQYF TGTGCCAGCAGCTTGGGGTTGGGACAGGGGGCAGGCACAGATACGCAGTATTTT
TRBJ1-6 TRBD1 TRBV5-1 . CASSFSRDRDNSPLHF TGCGCCAGCAGCTTCTCCCGGGACAGGGACAATTCACCCCTCCACTTT
TRBJ1-4 TRBD1 TRBV10-3 . CAVTGGTNEKLFF TGTGCCGTGACAGGGGGTACTAATGAAAAACTGTTTTTT
TRBJ1-2 TRBD1 TRBV5-4 . CASSTARDRDNYGYTF TGTGCCAGCAGCACAGCCCGGGACAGGGATAACTATGGCTACACCTTC
TRBJ1-1 TRBD1 TRBV2 few CASSEGILGKGAEAFF TGTGCCAGCAGTGAAGGGATTTTGGGTAAGGGGGCCGAAGCTTTCTTT
TRBJ1-2 . TRBV14 . CASSQREEATYGYTF TGTGCCAGCAGCCAACGGGAGGAGGCGACCTATGGCTACACCTTC
TRBJ2-1 TRBD2 TRBV7-6 once CASSLGMGLAYNEQFF TGTGCCAGCAGCTTGGGAATGGGACTAGCCTACAATGAGCAGTTCTTC
TRBJ1-5 . TRBV6-5 . CASNRDRSNQPQHF TGTGCCAGCAACCGAGACAGGAGCAATCAGCCCCAGCATTTT
TRBJ1-2 . TRBV20-1 . CSASRGPNYGYTF TGCAGTGCTAGTAGGGGTCCCAACTATGGCTACACCTTC